Here is one T cell receptor (beta chain) with its context. What it recognizes is unknown. This sample stems from a study of shared clonotypes between healthy human individuals. Assay execution took place at the deep level. Profiled with immunoSEQ multiplex PCR; TCRdb holds only in-frame clones, not every one. The table lists about half a million clones, more than 75% of them singletons. General study points: Sampling used blood alone; tissue repertoires probably differ. The expectation was that sequencing depth would affect clonotype sharing among donors.

V trimming: 5 bases; J trimming: 5 bases; junction bases outside the gene matches: 7. CDR3 length: 14 residues. CDR1 and CDR2 (germline): MNHEY, SVGAGI. Those who donated, Caucasian adults without exception, all lived in Nashville, Tennessee. The sequence was collected from a woman aged 40-49 years in good health. Some clones in this sample may be carry-over from other donors' samples. Specimen: PBMCs. The chain employs TRBV6-5 and TRBJ2-7, with 9 positions matching TRBD1. DNA for the CDR3: TGTGCCAGCAGTAAGGACAGGGGTCCCCACGAGCAGTACTTC. This codes for CASSKDRGPHEQYF.